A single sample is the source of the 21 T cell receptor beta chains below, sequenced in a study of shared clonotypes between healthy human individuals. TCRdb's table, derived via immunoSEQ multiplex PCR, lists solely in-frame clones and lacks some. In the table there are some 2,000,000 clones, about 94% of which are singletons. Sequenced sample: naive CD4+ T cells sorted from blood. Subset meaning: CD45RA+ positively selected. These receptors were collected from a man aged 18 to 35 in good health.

The CDR3 protein is CASTPMGGNEQFF. Written as DNA, the CDR3 is TGTGCTAGTACGCCGATGGGGGGCAATGAGCAGTTCTTC. The chain uses TRBV12-5 and TRBJ2-1, with D possibly matching TRBD2 (6 bases). Germline CDR1 is LGHNT and CDR2 is FRNRAP. The CDR3 sequence is 13 residues long. Trimming left V 8 bases short and J 6 bases short, with 14 bases between.

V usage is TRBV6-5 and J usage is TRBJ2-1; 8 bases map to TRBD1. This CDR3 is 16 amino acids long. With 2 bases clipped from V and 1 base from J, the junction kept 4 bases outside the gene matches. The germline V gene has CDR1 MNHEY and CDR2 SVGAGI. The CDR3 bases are TGTGCCAGCAGTTACGGAGACAGGGGTTCCTACAATGAGCAGTTCTTC. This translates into CASSYGDRGSYNEQFF.

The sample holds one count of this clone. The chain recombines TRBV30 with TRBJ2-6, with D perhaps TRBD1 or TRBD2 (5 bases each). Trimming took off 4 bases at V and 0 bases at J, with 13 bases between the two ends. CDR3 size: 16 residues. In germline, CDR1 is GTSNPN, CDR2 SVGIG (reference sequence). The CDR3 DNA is TGTGCCTGGAACCGGGACGCATTCTCTGGGGCCAACGTCCTGACTTTC. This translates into CAWNRDAFSGANVLTF. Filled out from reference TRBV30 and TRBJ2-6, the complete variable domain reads SQTIHQWPATLVQPVGSPLSLECTVEGTSNPNLYWYRQAAGRGLQLLFYSVGIGQISSEVPQNLSASRPQDRQFILSSKKLLLSDSGFYLCAWNRDAFSGANVLTFGAGSRLTVL.

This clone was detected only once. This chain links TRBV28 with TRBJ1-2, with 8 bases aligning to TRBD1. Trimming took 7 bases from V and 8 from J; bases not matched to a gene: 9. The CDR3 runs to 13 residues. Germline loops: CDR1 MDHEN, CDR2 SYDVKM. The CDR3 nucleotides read TGTGCCAGCATTTCTGACAGGGGACGAGGCTACACCTTC. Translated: CASISDRGRGYTF.

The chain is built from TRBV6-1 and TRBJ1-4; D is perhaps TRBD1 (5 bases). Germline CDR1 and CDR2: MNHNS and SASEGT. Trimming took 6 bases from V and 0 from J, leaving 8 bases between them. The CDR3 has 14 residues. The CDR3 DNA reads TGTGCCAGCAGGGAGACAGCAACTAATGAAAAACTGTTTTTT. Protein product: CASRETATNEKLFF.

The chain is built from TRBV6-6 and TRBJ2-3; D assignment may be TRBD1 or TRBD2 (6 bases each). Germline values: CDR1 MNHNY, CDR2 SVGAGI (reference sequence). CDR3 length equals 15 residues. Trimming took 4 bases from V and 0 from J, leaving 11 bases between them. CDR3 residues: CASSSRGGSTDTQYF. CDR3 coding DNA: TGTGCCAGCAGTTCCAGGGGAGGAAGCACAGATACGCAGTATTTT.

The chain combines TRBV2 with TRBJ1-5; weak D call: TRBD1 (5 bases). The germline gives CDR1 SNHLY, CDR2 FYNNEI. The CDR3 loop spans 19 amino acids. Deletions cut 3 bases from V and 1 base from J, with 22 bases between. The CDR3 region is CASSEGVQRTTWSNQPQHF. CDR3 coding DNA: TGTGCCAGCAGTGAGGGAGTACAAAGGACAACTTGGAGCAATCAGCCCCAGCATTTT. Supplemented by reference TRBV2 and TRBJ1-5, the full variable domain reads EPEVTQTPSHQVTQMGQEVILRCVPISNHLYFYWYRQILGQKVEFLVSFYNNEISEKSEIFDDQFSVERPDGSNFTLKIRSTKLEDSAMYFCASSEGVQRTTWSNQPQHFGDGTRLSIL.

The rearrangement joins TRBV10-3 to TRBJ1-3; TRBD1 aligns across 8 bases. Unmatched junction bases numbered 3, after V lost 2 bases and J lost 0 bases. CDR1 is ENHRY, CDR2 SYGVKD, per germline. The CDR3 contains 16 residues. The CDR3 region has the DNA TGTGCCATCAGTGAGAGGGACAGGATCTCTGGAAACACCATATATTTT. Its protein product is CAISERDRISGNTIYF.

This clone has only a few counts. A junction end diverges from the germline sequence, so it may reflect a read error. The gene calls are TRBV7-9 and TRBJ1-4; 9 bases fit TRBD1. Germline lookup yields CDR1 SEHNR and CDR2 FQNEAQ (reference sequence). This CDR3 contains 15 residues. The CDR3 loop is CASTLGDRAYEKLFF. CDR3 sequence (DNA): TGTGCCAGCACCTTAGGGGACAGGGCGTATGAAAAACTGTTTTTT.

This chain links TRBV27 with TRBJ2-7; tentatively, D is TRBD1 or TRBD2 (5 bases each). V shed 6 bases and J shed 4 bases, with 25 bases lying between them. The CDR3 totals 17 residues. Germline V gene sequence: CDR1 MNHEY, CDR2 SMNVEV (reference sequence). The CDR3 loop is CASSPPRRQGRGYEQYF. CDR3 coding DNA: TGTGCCAGCAGCCCCCCCCGGCGGCAGGGACGCGGTTACGAGCAGTACTTC.

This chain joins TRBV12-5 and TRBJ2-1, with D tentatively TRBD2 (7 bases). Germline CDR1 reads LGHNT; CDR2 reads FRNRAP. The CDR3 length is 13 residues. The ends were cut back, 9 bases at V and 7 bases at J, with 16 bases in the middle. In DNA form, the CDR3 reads TGTGCTAGCCTAAGGGGGGGTGTTAATGAGCAGTTCTTC. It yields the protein CASLRGGVNEQFF.

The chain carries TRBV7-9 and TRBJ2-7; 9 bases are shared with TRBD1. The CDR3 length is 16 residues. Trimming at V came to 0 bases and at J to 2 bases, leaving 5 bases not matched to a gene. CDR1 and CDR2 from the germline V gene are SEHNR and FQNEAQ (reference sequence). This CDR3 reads CASSLADRGDTYEQYF. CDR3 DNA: TGTGCCAGCAGCTTAGCGGACAGGGGCGATACCTACGAGCAGTACTTC.

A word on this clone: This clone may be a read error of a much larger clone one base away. Here the CDR3 reads CASSFSYEQYF. CDR3 DNA: TGCGCCAGCAGCTTCTCCTACGAGCAGTACTTC. The chain combines TRBV10-2 with TRBJ2-7; D gene unclear. Trimming took 6 bases from V and 0 from J, leaving 3 bases between them. The CDR3 runs to 11 residues. Per germline, CDR1 WSHSY and CDR2 SAAADI.

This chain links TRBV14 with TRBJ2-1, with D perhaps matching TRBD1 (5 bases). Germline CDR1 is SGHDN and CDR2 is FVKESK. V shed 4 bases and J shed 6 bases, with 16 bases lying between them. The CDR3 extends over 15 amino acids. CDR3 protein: CASSLSGAGINEQFF. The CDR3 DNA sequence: TGTGCCAGCAGCCTAAGTGGGGCAGGGATCAATGAGCAGTTCTTC.

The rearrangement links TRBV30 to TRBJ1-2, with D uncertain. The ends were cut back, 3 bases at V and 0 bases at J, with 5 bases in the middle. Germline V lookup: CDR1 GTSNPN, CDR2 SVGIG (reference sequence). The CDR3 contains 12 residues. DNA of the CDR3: TGTGCCTGGAGGACGGCTAACTATGGCTACACCTTC. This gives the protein CAWRTANYGYTF. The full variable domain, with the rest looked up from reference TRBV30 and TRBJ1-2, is SQTIHQWPATLVQPVGSPLSLECTVEGTSNPNLYWYRQAAGRGLQLLFYSVGIGQISSEVPQNLSASRPQDRQFILSSKKLLLSDSGFYLCAWRTANYGYTFGSGTRLTVV.

The CDR3 bases are TGCGCCAGCAGCCTCCTATCGGGGGGGGCCAGAGATACGCAGTATTTT. It codes for CASSLLSGGARDTQYF. The gene calls are TRBV4-1 and TRBJ2-3; 8 bases agree with TRBD2. The CDR3 extends over 16 amino acids. The V segment lost 4 bases and the J segment 5 bases; nucleotides outside the gene matches: 11. Per the germline V gene, CDR1 is MGHRA and CDR2 is YSYEKL.

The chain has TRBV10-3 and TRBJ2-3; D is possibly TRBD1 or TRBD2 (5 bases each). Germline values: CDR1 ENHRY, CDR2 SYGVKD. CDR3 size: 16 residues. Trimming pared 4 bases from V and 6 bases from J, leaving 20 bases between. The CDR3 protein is CAISARDAGLHDTQYF. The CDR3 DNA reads TGTGCCATCAGTGCCCGGGACGCGGGCCTACACGATACGCAGTATTTT.

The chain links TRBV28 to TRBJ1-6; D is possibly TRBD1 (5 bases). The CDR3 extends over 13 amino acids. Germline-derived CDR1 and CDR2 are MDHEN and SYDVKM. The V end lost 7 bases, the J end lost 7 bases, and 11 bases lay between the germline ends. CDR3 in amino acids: CASIDSANSPLHF. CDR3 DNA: TGTGCCAGCATTGACAGTGCGAATTCACCCCTCCACTTT.

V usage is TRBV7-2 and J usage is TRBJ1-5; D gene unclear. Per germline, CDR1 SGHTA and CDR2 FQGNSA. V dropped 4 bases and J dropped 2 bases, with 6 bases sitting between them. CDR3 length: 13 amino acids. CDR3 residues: CASSSDGNQPQHF. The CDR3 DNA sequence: TGTGCCAGCAGCTCTGATGGCAATCAGCCCCAGCATTTT.

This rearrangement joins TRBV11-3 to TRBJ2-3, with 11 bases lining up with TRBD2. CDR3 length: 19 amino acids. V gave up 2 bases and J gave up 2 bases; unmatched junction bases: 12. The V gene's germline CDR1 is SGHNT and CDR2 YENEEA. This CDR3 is CASSLSSGLADINTDTQYF. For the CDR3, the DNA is TGTGCCAGCAGCTTAAGTTCGGGACTAGCGGATATAAACACAGATACGCAGTATTTT.

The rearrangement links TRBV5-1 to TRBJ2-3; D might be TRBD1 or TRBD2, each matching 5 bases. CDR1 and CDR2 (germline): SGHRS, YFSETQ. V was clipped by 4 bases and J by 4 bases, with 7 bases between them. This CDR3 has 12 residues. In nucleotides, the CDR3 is TGCGCCAGCAGCGGGGACGCAGATACGCAGTATTTT. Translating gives CASSGDADTQYF.